This TCR beta chain was captured by sequencing in a study of regulatory T cells in long-lasting Graves disease. Study in general: Duration of antithyroid drug therapy among newly diagnosed Graves' patients was under 3 months.

The time point was: newly diagnosed GD, antithyroid drugs for less than 3 months. TCR sequences were obtained from RNA taken from PBMCs. Sequencing libraries for TCR beta were prepared with iRepertoire HTBI primers and Arm-PCR of CDR3 regions. MiXCR, applied by TCRdb to the multiplex PCR reads, yields one record per CDR3 protein. The sample contains a few hundred thousand distinct CDR3 sequences, 16% of which appear only once. The germline V gene encodes CDR1 MDHEN and CDR2 SYDVKM. The CDR3 runs to 13 residues. V gave up 2 bases and J gave up 7 bases, with 11 bases separating them. The sample also formed part of further work on T cells in Graves' hyperthyroidism and ophthalmopathy.

The input for sequencing was peripheral blood mononuclear cells (PBMCs), taken at new diagnosis, from a patient treated with antithyroid drugs. This chain joins TRBV28 and TRBJ1-2; weak D call: TRBD1 (5 bases). The clonotype originates from a man aged 40-55 years with Graves disease. CDR3 nucleotides: TGTGCCAGCAGTTTAACCCAGGGCCCTGGCTACACCTTC. Translated: CASSLTQGPGYTF.